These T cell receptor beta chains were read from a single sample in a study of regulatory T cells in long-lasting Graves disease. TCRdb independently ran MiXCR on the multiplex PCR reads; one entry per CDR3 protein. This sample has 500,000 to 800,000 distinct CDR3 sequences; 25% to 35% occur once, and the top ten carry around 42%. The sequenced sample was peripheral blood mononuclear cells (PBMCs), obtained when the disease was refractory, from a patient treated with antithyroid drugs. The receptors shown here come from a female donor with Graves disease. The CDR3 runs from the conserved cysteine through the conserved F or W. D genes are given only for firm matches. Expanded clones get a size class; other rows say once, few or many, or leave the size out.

DNA: TGCAGTGCTAGAGAAGGAGGCAGGGACTATGGCTACACCTTC
CDR3: CSAREGGRDYGYTF
D: NA
size: few
J: TRBJ1-2
V: TRBV20-1

DNA: TGCAGCGTTAAGGGGGCTTCTGGAAACACCATATATTTT
CDR3: CSVKGASGNTIYF
D: TRBD1
size: NA
J: TRBJ1-3
V: TRBV29-1

DNA: TGTGCCAGCAGTTTCAAGCGGCCTTACTACGAGCAGTACTTC
CDR3: CASSFKRPYYEQYF
D: NA
size: many
J: TRBJ2-7
V: TRBV12-3/TRBV12-4

DNA: TGTGCCAGCAGTTTAGGGGAGGGCCAGCGGGAGACCCAGTACTTC
CDR3: CASSLGEGQRETQYF
D: TRBD2
size: many
J: TRBJ2-5
V: TRBV28

DNA: TGCAGCGTTTACAGTCGGGGGGTCTCCGATAATAATGAAAAACTGTTTTTT
CDR3: CSVYSRGVSDNNEKLFF
D: NA
size: NA
J: TRBJ1-4
V: TRBV29-1

DNA: TGCAGCGTTGTGACTCAGGGGCTGCACGAGCAGTACTTC
CDR3: CSVVTQGLHEQYF
D: NA
size: NA
J: TRBJ2-7
V: TRBV29-1

DNA: TGTGCCAGCAGCTTAGTGGACCGCATATCCTTACAGCCCCAGCATTTT
CDR3: CASSLVDRISLQPQHF
D: NA
size: NA
J: TRBJ1-5
V: TRBV7-3

DNA: TGTGCCAGCAGGCGGACAGGAGGCTCTGGGGCCAACGTCCTGACTTTC
CDR3: CASRRTGGSGANVLTF
D: TRBD1
size: NA
J: TRBJ2-6
V: TRBV2

DNA: TGTGCCAGCACAACACAGGGACTGAACACTGAAGCTTTCTTT
CDR3: CASTTQGLNTEAFF
D: NA
size: many
J: TRBJ1-1
V: TRBV28

DNA: TGTGCCAGCGGTAAAGACAGGGGGTGGGATCAGCCCCAGCATTTT
CDR3: CASGKDRGWDQPQHF
D: TRBD1
size: few
J: TRBJ1-5
V: TRBV6-2/TRBV6-3

DNA: TGTGCCAGCAGTTCGAACACTGAAGCTTTCTTT
CDR3: CASSSNTEAFF
D: NA
size: many
J: TRBJ1-1
V: TRBV28

DNA: TGCGCCAGCAGCCCTACAACTAGCGGGGCGCAGTTCTTC
CDR3: CASSPTTSGAQFF
D: TRBD2
size: few
J: TRBJ2-1
V: TRBV5-1

DNA: TGTGCCAGCAGTGATCCCCTCGGCAATGGGCAGTTCTTC
CDR3: CASSDPLGNGQFF
D: NA
size: NA
J: TRBJ2-1
V: TRBV27

DNA: TGTGCCTGGAGAACTAGCGGGATGCTAACTAACACCGGGGAGCTGTTTTTT
CDR3: CAWRTSGMLTNTGELFF
D: TRBD2
size: once
J: TRBJ2-2
V: TRBV30

DNA: TGTGCCAGCAGCGAGATTGGACGGGGGGATGATGGCTACACCTTC
CDR3: CASSEIGRGDDGYTF
D: NA
size: many
J: TRBJ1-2
V: TRBV2

DNA: TGTGCCTGGAGTGTAATGGAAAACACTGAAGCTTTCTTT
CDR3: CAWSVMENTEAFF
D: NA
size: few
J: TRBJ1-1
V: TRBV30

DNA: TGTGCCAGCAGGACTTTGACCGGGACTAGCGGAGCGTACGAGCAGTACTTC
CDR3: CASRTLTGTSGAYEQYF
D: TRBD2
size: few
J: TRBJ2-7
V: TRBV6-1

DNA: TGTGCCAGCAGTTTGGAGTTGGGCCCGGGAGACCAGCCCCAGCATTTT
CDR3: CASSLELGPGDQPQHF
D: NA
size: NA
J: TRBJ1-5
V: TRBV12-3/TRBV12-4

DNA: TGTGCCAGCCAAGAACAGGGGGCTGACTATGGCTACACCTTC
CDR3: CASQEQGADYGYTF
D: TRBD1
size: NA
J: TRBJ1-2
V: TRBV16

DNA: TGTGCCAGCAGCCGGGGGCCCGGCGAGACCCAGTACTTC
CDR3: CASSRGPGETQYF
D: NA
size: many
J: TRBJ2-5
V: TRBV2

DNA: TGTGCCAGCAGTTTGGCGGGACAGGGGACCGGGGAGCTGTTTTTT
CDR3: CASSLAGQGTGELFF
D: TRBD1
size: many
J: TRBJ2-2
V: TRBV28

DNA: TGTGCCAGCAGCTTTCTGGCGGGGACCTACGAGCAGTACTTC
CDR3: CASSFLAGTYEQYF
D: NA
size: NA
J: TRBJ2-7
V: TRBV7-9

DNA: TGTGCCAGCAGTGAAAATTTGGGGACTCCCGGGAGTGCCGGGGAGCTGTTTTTT
CDR3: CASSENLGTPGSAGELFF
D: NA
size: few
J: TRBJ2-2
V: TRBV25-1

DNA: TGCAGTGCTAGGACTAGCGGGATTCGTTACGAGCAGTACTTC
CDR3: CSARTSGIRYEQYF
D: TRBD2
size: NA
J: TRBJ2-7
V: TRBV20-1

DNA: TGTGCCTGGGGGGGGAAAATTAGCAATCAGCCCCAGCATTTT
CDR3: CAWGGKISNQPQHF
D: NA
size: NA
J: TRBJ1-5
V: TRBV30

DNA: TGTGCCAGCAGTAATACGGGACAGCGCTATGGCCACACCTTC
CDR3: CASSNTGQRYGHTF
D: TRBD1
size: NA
J: TRBJ1-2
V: TRBV6-1

DNA: TGTGCCAGCAGTTTAGCTGGCAACTCTGGAAACACCATATATTTT
CDR3: CASSLAGNSGNTIYF
D: NA
size: few
J: TRBJ1-3
V: TRBV12-3/TRBV12-4

DNA: TGTGCCAGCAGCTTGACAGGGATGAACACTGAAGCTTTCTTT
CDR3: CASSLTGMNTEAFF
D: TRBD1
size: many
J: TRBJ1-1
V: TRBV28

DNA: TGTGCCAGCCTGGGACATAGCAATCAGCCCCAGCATTTT
CDR3: CASLGHSNQPQHF
D: NA
size: many
J: TRBJ1-5
V: TRBV6-1

DNA: TGTGCCAGCAGTCGGGACAGGGGATTCGGCAATCAGCCCCAGCATTTT
CDR3: CASSRDRGFGNQPQHF
D: TRBD1
size: many
J: TRBJ1-5
V: TRBV28

DNA: TGTGCCAGCAGCTTAGGAAGTGGTATCGGCGGTCCCTACGAGCAGTACTTC
CDR3: CASSLGSGIGGPYEQYF
D: NA
size: few
J: TRBJ2-7
V: TRBV11-2

DNA: TGTGCCAGCAGCCAAGATAGGGGACTAGCGGGAGGAAAGGTCTACGAGCAGTACTTC
CDR3: CASSQDRGLAGGKVYEQYF
D: TRBD2
size: NA
J: TRBJ2-7
V: TRBV14

DNA: TGTGCCAGCAGCCAAGCGAGCAATCAGCCCCAGCATTTT
CDR3: CASSQASNQPQHF
D: NA
size: few
J: TRBJ1-5
V: TRBV3-1

DNA: TGCAGTGCTAGAGAACACGCATCGGCGGTTACGCAGTATTTT
CDR3: CSAREHASAVTQYF
D: NA
size: NA
J: TRBJ2-3
V: TRBV20-1

DNA: TGTGCCAGCAGCCCCCTCTTAGGGGCAGGGGGCATCTACGAGCAGTACTTC
CDR3: CASSPLLGAGGIYEQYF
D: TRBD1
size: NA
J: TRBJ2-7
V: TRBV7-6

DNA: TGTGCCAGCAGTCCCTTGGCGGGCTCCTACGAGCAGTACTTC
CDR3: CASSPLAGSYEQYF
D: NA
size: many
J: TRBJ2-7
V: TRBV28

DNA: TGTGCCAGCAGGCGACAGGGGTCGTGGGGCTACACCTTC
CDR3: CASRRQGSWGYTF
D: TRBD1
size: many
J: TRBJ1-2
V: TRBV28

DNA: TGCAGCGTTAGATCCGGTTGGGGGGCGGAGACCCAGTACTTC
CDR3: CSVRSGWGAETQYF
D: NA
size: once
J: TRBJ2-5
V: TRBV29-1

DNA: TGTGCCAGCAGCTTTTTAGAGACAGGGGACTATGGCTACACCTTC
CDR3: CASSFLETGDYGYTF
D: TRBD1
size: NA
J: TRBJ1-2
V: TRBV7-9

DNA: TGTGCCAGCAGCCATAATCAATACGAGCAGTACTTC
CDR3: CASSHNQYEQYF
D: NA
size: few
J: TRBJ2-7
V: TRBV3-1

DNA: TGCGCCAGCGAGGAGACTAGCGGCTCCTACGAGCAGTACTTC
CDR3: CASEETSGSYEQYF
D: TRBD2
size: NA
J: TRBJ2-7
V: TRBV5-1

DNA: TGCAGTGCTAGCCGGGCAGGGGTTCAGCCCCAGCATTTT
CDR3: CSASRAGVQPQHF
D: NA
size: NA
J: TRBJ1-5
V: TRBV20-1

DNA: TGTGCCAGCAGCTTAGAAGTGGGGACGGAAAACTACACCTTC
CDR3: CASSLEVGTENYTF
D: NA
size: NA
J: TRBJ1-2
V: TRBV7-9

DNA: TGTGCCACCAGTCCCGGGACAGGGGTCGGAAAACTGTTTTTT
CDR3: CATSPGTGVGKLFF
D: TRBD1
size: few
J: TRBJ1-4
V: TRBV24-1

DNA: TGCGCCAGCAGGCGGACTAGCGGGAGGGCCCACAATGAGCAGTTCTTC
CDR3: CASRRTSGRAHNEQFF
D: TRBD2
size: NA
J: TRBJ2-1
V: TRBV10-2

DNA: TGTGCTAGTGGTTTAGACAGGGGCCGATATAACTATGGCTACACCTTC
CDR3: CASGLDRGRYNYGYTF
D: TRBD1
size: many
J: TRBJ1-2
V: TRBV12-5

DNA: TGCAGTGCTAGCCGGCTAGCGGGAGCCGGGGAGCTGTTTTTT
CDR3: CSASRLAGAGELFF
D: TRBD2
size: NA
J: TRBJ2-2
V: TRBV20-1

DNA: TGCAGTGCTAATGACGGGGGAAATGAAGCTTTCTTT
CDR3: CSANDGGNEAFF
D: NA
size: few
J: TRBJ1-1
V: TRBV20-1

DNA: TGTGCCAGCAGTTGGACTAGCGGGAGCACCGGGGAGCTGTTTTTT
CDR3: CASSWTSGSTGELFF
D: TRBD2
size: NA
J: TRBJ2-2
V: TRBV12-3/TRBV12-4

DNA: TGCAGTGCTAGAGGCTGGGGTCAGGCCCACTATGGCTACACCTTC
CDR3: CSARGWGQAHYGYTF
D: NA
size: NA
J: TRBJ1-2
V: TRBV20-1

DNA: TGTGCCAGCAGCTACCGGGACAGGAAAAACTATGGCTACACCTTC
CDR3: CASSYRDRKNYGYTF
D: TRBD1
size: few
J: TRBJ1-2
V: TRBV5-4

DNA: TGTGCCAGCAGTTTAGGCAGGCACGGTGAAAAACTGTTTTTT
CDR3: CASSLGRHGEKLFF
D: NA
size: few
J: TRBJ1-4
V: TRBV27

DNA: TGTGCCAGCAGAATTCAAGGGAACACTGAAGCTTTCTTT
CDR3: CASRIQGNTEAFF
D: NA
size: NA
J: TRBJ1-1
V: TRBV5-1

DNA: TGCGCCCCCGGGAGGGACAGGGGGTGGTATGGCTACACCTTC
CDR3: CAPGRDRGWYGYTF
D: TRBD1
size: NA
J: TRBJ1-2
V: TRBV10-1

DNA: TGTGCCAACAGCCCAACAGGGGGCGGAAACACCATATATTTT
CDR3: CANSPTGGGNTIYF
D: TRBD1
size: NA
J: TRBJ1-3
V: TRBV12-3/TRBV12-4

DNA: TGCGCCAGCAGCCAAGTGGCGGGGACGGCACGGAACATTCAGTACTTC
CDR3: CASSQVAGTARNIQYF
D: NA
size: NA
J: TRBJ2-4
V: TRBV4-1